This T cell receptor (beta chain) was captured in a study of T cell responses to AZD1222 COVID-19 vaccine. The CDR3 loop spans 14 amino acids. V trimming: 2 bases; J trimming: 4 bases; junction bases outside the gene matches: 3. CDR1 and CDR2 from the germline V gene are SGHTA and FQGTGA. Clones were read by immunoSEQ multiplex PCR, and TCRdb kept only the in-frame ones, dropping some. The table records 75,000 to 100,000 clones, roughly 90% of them present only once. This clone appeared a few times. Its antigen is unidentified. Study-level points and caveats: Donors in the cohort were predominantly white British and more often female, and clonal diversity was possibly underestimated.

The specimen comprised peripheral blood, sampled on day 0 of AZD1222 vaccination. This receptor was obtained from an adult in good health. The gene calls are TRBV7-3 and TRBJ2-7; 9 bases agree with TRBD2. The CDR3 DNA reads as TGTGCCAGCAGCTTAGTTGCGGGGGGGTACGAGCAGTACTTC. This translates into CASSLVAGGYEQYF.